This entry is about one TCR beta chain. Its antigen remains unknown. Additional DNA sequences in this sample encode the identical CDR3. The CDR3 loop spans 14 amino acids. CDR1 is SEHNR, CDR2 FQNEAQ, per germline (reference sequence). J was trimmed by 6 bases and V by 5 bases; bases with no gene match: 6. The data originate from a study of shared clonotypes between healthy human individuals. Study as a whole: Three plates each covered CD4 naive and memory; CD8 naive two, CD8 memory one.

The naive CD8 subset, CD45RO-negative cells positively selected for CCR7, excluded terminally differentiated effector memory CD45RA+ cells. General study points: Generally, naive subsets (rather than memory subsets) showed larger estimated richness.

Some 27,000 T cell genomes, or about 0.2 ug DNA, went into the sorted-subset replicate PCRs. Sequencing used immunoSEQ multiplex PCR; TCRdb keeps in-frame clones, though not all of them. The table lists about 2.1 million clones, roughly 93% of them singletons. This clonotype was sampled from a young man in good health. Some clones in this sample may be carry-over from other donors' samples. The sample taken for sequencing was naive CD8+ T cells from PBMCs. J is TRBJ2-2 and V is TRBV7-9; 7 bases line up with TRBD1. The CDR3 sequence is CASSPRQGPGELFF. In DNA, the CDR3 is TGTGCCAGCAGCCCCCGACAGGGACCCGGGGAGCTGTTTTTT.